The 28 T cell receptor beta chains presented below share a single source sample, sequenced in a study of blood T cell repertoires in COVID-19. Only in-frame clones appear in the TCRdb table, and some are missing; sequencing was by immunoSEQ multiplex PCR. The sample lists about 250,000 clones, about nine tenths occurring once. Sequencing was carried out using PBMCs or T cells enriched from blood (not recorded which). These receptors all come from a man aged 40-55 years who had recovered from COVID-19.

The V call is TRBV4-1, the J call TRBJ1-4, with 10 nucleotides matching TRBD1. With V trimmed by 2 bases and J by 7 bases, 7 bases remained unmatched. CDR3 length: 16 amino acids. Looked up from germline, CDR1 is MGHRA and CDR2 is YSYEKL. The CDR3: CASSQPGRTGGEKLFF. Written as DNA, the CDR3 is TGCGCCAGCAGCCAACCTGGGAGGACAGGGGGTGAAAAACTGTTTTTT.

The chain carries TRBV5-1 and TRBJ2-1; TRBD1 matches 12 bases. CDR3 length equals 14 residues. V was pared by 4 bases and J by 9 bases, with 5 bases of the junction left unmatched. CDR1 is SGHRS, CDR2 YFSETQ, per germline. CDR3 region: CASSTGQGASEQFF. In nucleotides, the CDR3 is TGCGCCAGCAGCACGGGACAGGGGGCATCTGAGCAGTTCTTC.

The CDR3 reads CASGRGLNTEAFF. CDR3 bases: TGTGCCAGCGGAAGGGGGCTGAACACTGAAGCTTTCTTT. The chain links TRBV7-9 to TRBJ1-1; 7 positions match TRBD1. J gave up 0 bases and V 8 bases, and 3 bases lay outside the gene matches. CDR1 and CDR2 from the germline V gene are SEHNR and FQNEAQ (reference sequence). The CDR3 runs 13 residues.

This rearrangement joins TRBV5-4 to TRBJ2-1; no clear D. This CDR3 is 13 amino acids long. CDR1 is SGHNT, CDR2 YYREEE, per germline (reference sequence). V lost 3 bases, J lost 0 bases, and 4 bases lay in between. The CDR3 reads CASSSSSYNEQFF. CDR3 bases: TGTGCCAGCAGCTCATCCTCCTACAATGAGCAGTTCTTC.

The chain is built from TRBV7-8 and TRBJ2-2, with 11 bases that match TRBD1. CDR3 length: 19 amino acids. V was pared by 5 bases and J by 6 bases, with 17 bases of the junction left unmatched. From germline, CDR1 is SGHVS and CDR2 FQNEAQ. The CDR3 loop reads CASSPSLRTGGVVSGELFF. The CDR3 nucleotides read TGTGCCAGCAGCCCGTCACTCCGGACAGGGGGCGTAGTGTCCGGGGAGCTGTTTTTT.

This clone came up once. The V gene is TRBV13, the J gene TRBJ2-7; TRBD1 is a possible D gene (6 bases). Germline-derived CDR1 and CDR2 are PRHDT and FYEKMQ (reference sequence). The CDR3 runs 16 residues. V gave up 4 bases and J gave up 5 bases, with 21 bases separating them. CDR3 loop: CASSYGVTGFRNEQYF. The DNA of the CDR3 is TGTGCCAGCAGCTACGGGGTCACAGGGTTTCGGAACGAGCAGTACTTC.

The chain recombines TRBV6-2 or TRBV6-3 with TRBJ1-6; D is unclear. Per germline, CDR1 MNHEY and CDR2 SVGEGT. This CDR3 has 13 amino acids. The V end lost 6 bases, the J end lost 10 bases, and 13 bases lay between the germline ends. The chain's CDR3 is CASSPDGESPLHF. For the CDR3, the DNA is TGTGCCAGCAGCCCCGACGGAGAATCACCCCTCCACTTT.

The V and J genes are TRBV24-1 and TRBJ1-1; no clear D gene. CDR1 is KGHDR and CDR2 is SFDVKD in the germline V gene. With 3 bases removed from V and 0 bases from J, the gap between germline ends came to 19 bases. This CDR3 spans 18 amino acids. CDR3: CATSDPPLRRELNTEAFF. CDR3 DNA sequence: TGTGCCACCAGTGATCCCCCCCTTCGACGGGAACTGAACACTGAAGCTTTCTTT.

The chain joins TRBV5-1 to TRBJ2-1; 9 bases agree with TRBD2. The CDR3 runs 14 residues. Germline-derived CDR1 and CDR2 are SGHRS and YFSETQ. The V segment lost 4 bases and the J segment 8 bases; nucleotides outside the gene matches: 7. Written as DNA, the CDR3 is TGCGCCAGCAGCATGGGACTAGCAAGTGATGAGCAGTTCTTC. It encodes CASSMGLASDEQFF.

The chain couples TRBV24-1 to TRBJ2-3; TRBD2 aligns across 7 bases. The CDR3 consists of 15 residues. Germline CDR1 and CDR2: KGHDR and SFDVKD. Unmatched junction bases numbered 6, after V lost 3 bases and J lost 4 bases. The CDR3 coding sequence is TGTGCCACCAGTGATCCCCGGGGGGAGGCAGATACGCAGTATTTT. Translated, it gives CATSDPRGEADTQYF.

The chain is built from TRBV27 and TRBJ2-1; 8 nucleotides agree with TRBD2. The CDR3 runs 15 residues. The V and J ends lost 7 bases and 7 bases, in that order; junction bases with no gene match: 12. Germline V gene sequence: CDR1 MNHEY, CDR2 SMNVEV (reference sequence). The DNA of the CDR3 is TGTGCCAGCACTCTCGCGGGGGGCGACTGGAATGAGCAGTTCTTC. This encodes CASTLAGGDWNEQFF.

The genes are TRBV7-9 and TRBJ2-7; possibly TRBD1 for D (6 bases). The germline CDR1 and CDR2 sequences are SEHNR and FQNEAQ (reference sequence). The V end lost 3 bases, the J end lost 1 base, and 10 bases lay between the germline ends. This CDR3 spans 14 amino acids. CDR3 DNA sequence: TGTGCCAGCAGCTTGCAGGGGACGTCCTACGAGCAGTACTTC. It is translated as CASSLQGTSYEQYF.

The V call is TRBV6-2 or TRBV6-3, the J call TRBJ1-1, with D possibly being TRBD1 (5 bases). Germline lookup yields CDR1 MNHEY and CDR2 SVGEGT. V was clipped by 2 bases and J by 1 base, with 11 bases between them. CDR3 size: 15 residues. CDR3 amino acids: CASSYLQGPNTEAFF. The CDR3 DNA follows: TGTGCCAGCAGTTACCTTCAGGGCCCGAACACTGAAGCTTTCTTT.

CDR3 coding DNA: TGTGTTTTAGAGCGGGACACCGGGGAGCTGTTTTTT. Its protein is CVLERDTGELFF. V and J are TRBV7-9 and TRBJ2-2, with D tentatively TRBD2 (6 bases). Germline V gene lookup returns CDR1 SEHNR and CDR2 FQNEAQ (reference sequence). The CDR3 extends over 12 amino acids.

J is TRBJ2-7 and V is TRBV6-5; no clear D. CDR1 is MNHEY and CDR2 is SVGAGI in the germline V gene. CDR3 length: 15 amino acids. Trimming stripped 2 bases from V and 7 bases from J, with 18 bases between. The CDR3 protein is CASSYGHKLYGEQYF. In DNA form, the CDR3 reads TGTGCCAGCAGTTACGGTCATAAACTCTACGGTGAGCAGTACTTC.

This clone has a single count. This chain joins TRBV11-2 and TRBJ2-7; 9 nucleotides match TRBD1. The CDR3 length is 15 residues. CDR1 SGHAT and CDR2 FQNNGV come from the germline V gene. With 3 bases clipped from V and 9 bases from J, the junction kept 12 bases outside the gene matches. In DNA, the CDR3 is TGTGCCAGCAGCTTCTCTTTCGGGACAGGGCCTGTGCAGTACTTC. Protein product: CASSFSFGTGPVQYF.

This chain uses TRBV6-4 with TRBJ2-1, with 7 bases that match TRBD2. Germline CDR1 reads MRHNA; CDR2 reads SNTAGT. This CDR3 is 15 amino acids long. Trimming removed 0 bases from V and 5 bases from J; junction bases left unmatched: 4. The CDR3 bases are TGTGCCAGCAGTGACTCTGGGACTAACAACAATGAGCAGTTCTTC. Translating gives CASSDSGTNNNEQFF.

This clone was seen a handful of times. The genes are TRBV19 and TRBJ1-2, with TRBD1 matching 7 bases. This CDR3 has 16 amino acids. Germline CDR1 is LNHDA and CDR2 is SQIVND (reference sequence). V was clipped by 3 bases and J by 2 bases; unmatched bases: 9. CDR3 sequence reads: CASSITGVGFNYGYTF. The CDR3 region has the DNA TGTGCCAGTAGTATCACAGGGGTCGGCTTCAACTATGGCTACACCTTC.

The sample holds one count of this clone. This rearrangement joins TRBV1 to TRBJ1-1. TRBV1 is a known pseudogene. The CDR3 totals 13 residues. The DNA of the CDR3 is TGCACCAGCAGCCATCCAATGGGGGGTGAAGCTTTCTTT. Its protein is CTSSHPMGGEAFF.

The chain joins TRBV13 to TRBJ1-5; D unresolved. V was pared by 9 bases and J by 4 bases, with 13 bases between. Germline values: CDR1 PRHDT, CDR2 FYEKMQ (reference sequence). The CDR3 runs to 13 residues. Here the CDR3 DNA reads TGTGCCAGTACCGTCGCGGCAAATCAGCCCCAGCATTTT. This codes for CASTVAANQPQHF.

The chain's CDR3 is CASDAGGADTEAFF. DNA of the CDR3: TGTGCCAGCGATGCAGGGGGCGCAGACACTGAAGCTTTCTTT. The rearrangement uses TRBV2 and TRBJ1-1; 8 nucleotides agree with TRBD1. The CDR3 totals 14 residues. V lost 8 bases and J lost 3; bases outside the gene matches: 8. Looked up from germline, CDR1 is SNHLY and CDR2 is FYNNEI.

The chain has TRBV28 and TRBJ2-7, with 11 nucleotides matching TRBD2. Germline CDR1 is MDHEN and CDR2 is SYDVKM. V lost 5 bases, J lost 3 bases, and 18 bases stayed unmatched. The CDR3 runs to 19 residues. CDR3 loop: CASSRLFRGLGTSGYEQYF. The CDR3 DNA sequence: TGTGCCAGCAGTCGTCTCTTCAGGGGGCTTGGGACTAGCGGCTACGAGCAGTACTTC.

The rearrangement joins TRBV11-2 to TRBJ2-3; 7 bases are shared with TRBD2. The CDR3 loop spans 15 amino acids. V gave up 3 bases and J gave up 8 bases; unmatched junction bases: 11. Germline assignment: CDR1 SGHAT and CDR2 FQNNGV. CDR3 sequence: CASSFGGGVSGTQYF. Written as DNA, the CDR3 is TGTGCCAGCAGCTTCGGCGGGGGAGTCAGCGGTACGCAGTATTTT.

This clone appeared a few times. The chain has TRBV5-1 and TRBJ1-2, with 8 bases that match TRBD1. V was pared by 5 bases and J by 3 bases, with 9 bases of the junction left unmatched. The CDR3 loop spans 15 amino acids. CDR1 is SGHRS and CDR2 is YFSETQ in the germline V gene. The CDR3 loop is CASRPTGGSDYGYTF. CDR3 coding DNA: TGCGCCAGCAGACCCACAGGGGGATCGGACTATGGCTACACCTTC.

V and J are TRBV6-1 and TRBJ1-3; TRBD1 matches 7 bases. Per the germline V gene, CDR1 is MNHNS and CDR2 is SASEGT. The V segment lost 3 bases and the J segment 3 bases; nucleotides outside the gene matches: 5. The CDR3 is made up of 15 amino acids. This CDR3 is CASSEIRQGGNTIYF. CDR3 DNA: TGTGCCAGCAGTGAGATTCGACAGGGTGGAAACACCATATATTTT.

V usage is TRBV5-1 and J usage is TRBJ1-4; perhaps TRBD1 as D (6 bases). Trimming cost V 4 bases and J 5 bases, with 9 bases left between them. The CDR3 is 13 residues long. Germline V gene lookup returns CDR1 SGHRS and CDR2 YFSETQ. The CDR3 nucleotides read TGCGCCAGCAGCCCCGGGACAAATGAAAAACTGTTTTTT. It specifies CASSPGTNEKLFF. Supplemented by reference TRBV5-1 and TRBJ1-4, the full variable domain reads KAGVTQTPRYLIKTRGQQVTLSCSPISGHRSVSWYQQTPGQGLQFLFEYFSETQRNKGNFPGRFSGRQFSNSRSEMNVSTLELGDSALYLCASSPGTNEKLFFGSGTQLSVL.

This chain links TRBV28 with TRBJ2-5; 8 bases are a match to TRBD2. V shed 2 bases, J shed 2 bases, and the junction held 7 bases outside the gene matches. The CDR3 length is 16 residues. The germline gives CDR1 MDHEN, CDR2 SYDVKM. The CDR3: CASSLSGSWFQETQYF. The CDR3 coding sequence is TGTGCCAGCAGTTTAAGCGGGAGCTGGTTTCAAGAGACCCAGTACTTC.

The rearrangement joins TRBV19 to TRBJ2-7, with 8 bases identical to TRBD1. The V gene end was trimmed by 5 bases and the J gene end by 6 bases; junction bases not matched to a gene: 3. Germline loops: CDR1 LNHDA, CDR2 SQIVND (reference sequence). The CDR3 has 12 residues. The CDR3 protein is CASSLQGGEQYF. CDR3 DNA: TGTGCCAGTAGTTTACAGGGGGGCGAGCAGTACTTC.